The next 21 T cell receptor beta chains were all read from a single sample in a study of control samples from healthy donors and cancer patients. TCRdb keeps only in-frame clones here, not all; method: immunoSEQ multiplex PCR. The table has 110,000 or so clones, around nine tenths seen once. Sequenced input: blood. The receptor source for this set is a man younger than 45 in good health.

The J gene is TRBJ1-2, the V gene TRBV27; D might be TRBD1 (5 bases). This CDR3 spans 16 amino acids. Germline V lookup: CDR1 MNHEY, CDR2 SMNVEV (reference sequence). Deletions cut 1 base from V and 2 bases from J, with 14 bases between. CDR3 DNA sequence: TGTGCCAGCAGTTTATTGGGCCGGGGGGGAAACTATGGCTACACCTTC. Translated, it gives CASSLLGRGGNYGYTF.

This chain joins TRBV7-9 and TRBJ2-3; D is undetermined. This CDR3 is 15 amino acids long. Trimming shortened V by 1 base and J by 0 bases, and 8 bases separated the two germline ends. The germline CDR1 and CDR2 sequences are SEHNR and FQNEAQ (reference sequence). Written as DNA, the CDR3 is TGTGCCAGCAGCTTAGTACGCCCGAGCACAGATACGCAGTATTTT. Its translation: CASSLVRPSTDTQYF. Full variable domain (outside the CDR3, taken from reference TRBV7-9 and TRBJ2-3): DTGVSQNPRHKITKRGQNVTFRCDPISEHNRLYWYRQTLGQGPEFLTYFQNEAQLEKSRLLSDRFSAERPKGSFSTLEIQRTEQGDSAMYLCASSLVRPSTDTQYFGPGTRLTVL.

The genes are TRBV27 and TRBJ1-4; 10 bases agree with TRBD1. CDR1 MNHEY and CDR2 SMNVEV come from the germline V gene (reference sequence). This CDR3 region has 16 residues. V lost 3 bases to trimming and J lost 8 bases; unmatched junction nucleotides: 9. The CDR3 protein is CASSLRDRGRREKLFF. The CDR3 nucleotides are TGTGCCAGCAGTTTGCGTGACAGGGGGCGCAGGGAAAAACTGTTTTTT.

The chain employs TRBV9 and TRBJ1-1; no reliable D call. V was pared by 3 bases and J by 0 bases, with 9 bases between. Germline values: CDR1 SGDLS, CDR2 YYNGEE. The CDR3 consists of 14 residues. CDR3 sequence: CASSASPMNTEAFF. In nucleotides, the CDR3 is TGTGCCAGCAGCGCAAGCCCAATGAACACTGAAGCTTTCTTT.

V usage is TRBV11-3 and J usage is TRBJ1-1, with a tentative D call TRBD1 (5 bases). This CDR3 comprises 15 residues. Per the germline V gene, CDR1 is SGHNT and CDR2 is YENEEA. V was pared by 0 bases and J by 6 bases, with 14 bases between. CDR3 DNA sequence: TGTGCCAGCAGCTTAGATTCGAAGGGGAGGGCTGAAGCTTTCTTT. It yields the protein CASSLDSKGRAEAFF.

This clone has a handful of counts. The DNA of the CDR3 is TGTGCCAGCAGTTGGACAGAAGATGAAGCTTTCTTT. Translated, it gives CASSWTEDEAFF. V is TRBV12-3 or TRBV12-4 and J is TRBJ1-1, with D perhaps TRBD1 (6 bases). V shed 4 bases and J shed 7 bases, with 10 bases lying between them. The CDR3 loop spans 12 amino acids.

V gene TRBV10-3 combines with J gene TRBJ2-1, with TRBD2 matching over 9 bases. CDR1 and CDR2 (germline): ENHRY, SYGVKD. CDR3 length: 14 residues. Trimming removed 8 bases from V and 8 bases from J; junction bases left unmatched: 10. The CDR3 sequence: CAIGRAGGNDEQFF. The CDR3 DNA reads as TGTGCCATCGGCCGTGCGGGGGGGAACGATGAGCAGTTCTTC.

V and J are TRBV30 and TRBJ1-2; TRBD1 matches at 8 bases. CDR1 and CDR2 from the germline V gene are GTSNPN and SVGIG (reference sequence). The CDR3 consists of 18 residues. With 7 bases clipped from V and 0 bases from J, the junction kept 19 bases outside the gene matches. The CDR3 region is CASFEKPGQAHTNYGYTF. The CDR3 DNA is TGTGCCTCATTCGAGAAACCGGGACAGGCTCATACTAACTATGGCTACACCTTC. Based on the CDR3 plus reference TRBV30 and TRBJ1-2, the full variable domain is SQTIHQWPATLVQPVGSPLSLECTVEGTSNPNLYWYRQAAGRGLQLLFYSVGIGQISSEVPQNLSASRPQDRQFILSSKKLLLSDSGFYLCASFEKPGQAHTNYGYTFGSGTRLTVV.

This rearrangement joins TRBV5-1 to TRBJ2-5, with a weak D call TRBD1 (7 bases). CDR3 length equals 15 residues. Trimming pared 5 bases from V and 1 base from J, leaving 15 bases between. Germline CDR1 and CDR2: SGHRS and YFSETQ. The CDR3 nucleotides are TGCGCCAGCAGTTTAGCGGACAGGTCCCAAGAGACCCAGTACTTC. Residues: CASSLADRSQETQYF.

The chain has TRBV7-7 and TRBJ2-1, with 16 positions matching TRBD2. CDR1 and CDR2 (germline): SSHAT, FNYEAQ (reference sequence). The CDR3 sequence is 19 residues long. After removal of 0 bases from V and 2 bases from J, the junction contained 4 bases not matched to a gene. In nucleotides, the CDR3 is TGTGCCAGCAGCTTAGCCGGGACTAGCGGGGGGGCAACCTACAATGAGCAGTTCTTC. Its translation is CASSLAGTSGGATYNEQFF.

This chain connects TRBV27 to TRBJ1-6; D not certain. Trimming left V 6 bases short and J 3 bases short, with 6 bases between. The CDR3 is 13 amino acids. Looked up from germline, CDR1 is MNHEY and CDR2 is SMNVEV (reference sequence). The CDR3 reads CASRENYNSPLHF. The CDR3 nucleotides are TGTGCCAGCAGGGAGAACTATAATTCACCCCTCCACTTT.

V is TRBV30 and J is TRBJ1-6; tentatively, D is TRBD1 (5 bases). Trimming cost V 5 bases and J 5 bases, with 10 bases left between them. The CDR3 loop spans 13 amino acids. The germline V gene encodes CDR1 GTSNPN and CDR2 SVGIG (reference sequence). CDR3: CAWGGRNNSPLHF. The DNA of the CDR3 is TGTGCCTGGGGGGGACGGAATAATTCACCCCTCCACTTT. The full variable domain, in which reference TRBV30 and TRBJ1-6 provide the parts outside the CDR3, is SQTIHQWPATLVQPVGSPLSLECTVEGTSNPNLYWYRQAAGRGLQLLFYSVGIGQISSEVPQNLSASRPQDRQFILSSKKLLLSDSGFYLCAWGGRNNSPLHFGNGTRLTVT.

V usage is TRBV9 and J usage is TRBJ2-1, with D perhaps matching TRBD1 (5 bases). This CDR3 is built from 15 residues. Trimming pared 2 bases from V and 0 bases from J, leaving 9 bases between. The germline V gene encodes CDR1 SGDLS and CDR2 YYNGEE. CDR3 residues: CASSVSGLSYNEQFF. The DNA of the CDR3 is TGTGCCAGCAGCGTGTCAGGGCTCTCCTACAATGAGCAGTTCTTC.

Written as DNA, the CDR3 is TGTGCCAGCAGTGACTTTGGACAGGTCGGGAGTCAGTACTTC. It yields the protein CASSDFGQVGSQYF. The chain is built from TRBV25-1 and TRBJ2-5; possible D gene TRBD1, 7 bases. The CDR3 length is 14 residues. Per germline, CDR1 MGHDK and CDR2 SYGVNS. V was shortened by 3 bases and J by 11 bases, with 19 bases between the two germline ends. The full variable domain, its missing parts supplied by reference TRBV25-1 and TRBJ2-5, is EADIYQTPRYLVIGTGKKITLECSQTMGHDKMYWYQQDPGMELHLIHYSYGVNSTEKGDLSSESTVSRIRTEHFPLTLESARPSHTSQYLCASSDFGQVGSQYFGPGTRLLVL.

CDR3 sequence: CAWMGGRGTANTEAFF. As DNA, the CDR3 is TGTGCCTGGATGGGGGGCCGCGGGACAGCGAACACTGAAGCTTTCTTT. The V and J genes are TRBV30 and TRBJ1-1; 7 nucleotides agree with TRBD1. The CDR3 sequence is 16 residues long. V lost 4 bases, J lost 1 base, and 12 bases stayed unmatched. CDR1 and CDR2 (germline): GTSNPN, SVGIG (reference sequence).

This clone has just one count. The V gene is TRBV19, the J gene TRBJ1-1; 9 nucleotides align to TRBD1. This CDR3 comprises 14 residues. Germline V gives CDR1 LNHDA, CDR2 SQIVND (reference sequence). Germline trimming cut 4 bases from V and 4 bases from J; bases unmatched to any gene: 4. In DNA form, the CDR3 reads TGTGCCAGTAGTACGGGACAGGGCGGCACTGAAGCTTTCTTT. This sequence encodes CASSTGQGGTEAFF.

The chain joins TRBV6-5 to TRBJ2-1; 9 positions agree with TRBD1. The CDR3 runs to 14 residues. J gave up 7 bases and V 0 bases, and 1 base lay outside the gene matches. Germline V lookup: CDR1 MNHEY, CDR2 SVGAGI. CDR3 residues: CASSYSGQGNEQFF. The CDR3, as DNA: TGTGCCAGCAGTTACTCGGGACAGGGAAATGAGCAGTTCTTC.

This chain connects TRBV2 to TRBJ1-6; 7 bases fit TRBD1. The CDR3 runs to 16 residues. The V segment lost 2 bases and the J segment 4 bases; nucleotides outside the gene matches: 5. Germline CDR1 and CDR2: SNHLY and FYNNEI. The CDR3 loop is CASSETTQGYNSPLHF. The CDR3 bases are TGTGCCAGCAGTGAAACCACACAGGGGTATAATTCACCCCTCCACTTT.

This clone has just a few counts. The sample carries other DNA sequences with the same CDR3. J is TRBJ1-2 and V is TRBV19, with unresolved D. V lost 6 bases to trimming and J lost 4 bases, with 9 bases between them. Germline V gene data show CDR1 as LNHDA and CDR2 as SQIVND (reference sequence). The CDR3 extends over 12 amino acids. The CDR3 sequence is CASSPGFYGYTF. The DNA for the CDR3 is TGTGCCAGTAGCCCCGGGTTCTATGGCTACACCTTC.

The gene calls are TRBV29-1 and TRBJ1-2, with D uncertain. Germline assignment: CDR1 SQVTM and CDR2 ANQGSEA. The CDR3 has 12 amino acids. Trimming took 2 bases from V and 4 from J, leaving 8 bases between them. In nucleotides, the CDR3 is TGCAGCGTTGAACCCCGCAGCTATGGCTACACCTTC. Translated, it gives CSVEPRSYGYTF. The full variable domain, its missing parts supplied by reference TRBV29-1 and TRBJ1-2, is SAVISQKPSRDICQRGTSLTIQCQVDSQVTMMFWYRQQPGQSLTLIATANQGSEATYESGFVIDKFPISRPNLTFSTLTVSNMSPEDSSIYLCSVEPRSYGYTFGSGTRLTVV.

The CDR3 region has the DNA TGTGCCAGCAGTTCGAGGGACGCAACTAATGAAAAACTGTTTTTT. It yields the protein CASSSRDATNEKLFF. The V and J genes are TRBV6-5 and TRBJ1-4, with D perhaps matching TRBD1 (5 bases). The CDR3 spans 15 residues. V lost 4 bases and J lost 0, with 9 bases in between. Germline assignment: CDR1 MNHEY and CDR2 SVGAGI.